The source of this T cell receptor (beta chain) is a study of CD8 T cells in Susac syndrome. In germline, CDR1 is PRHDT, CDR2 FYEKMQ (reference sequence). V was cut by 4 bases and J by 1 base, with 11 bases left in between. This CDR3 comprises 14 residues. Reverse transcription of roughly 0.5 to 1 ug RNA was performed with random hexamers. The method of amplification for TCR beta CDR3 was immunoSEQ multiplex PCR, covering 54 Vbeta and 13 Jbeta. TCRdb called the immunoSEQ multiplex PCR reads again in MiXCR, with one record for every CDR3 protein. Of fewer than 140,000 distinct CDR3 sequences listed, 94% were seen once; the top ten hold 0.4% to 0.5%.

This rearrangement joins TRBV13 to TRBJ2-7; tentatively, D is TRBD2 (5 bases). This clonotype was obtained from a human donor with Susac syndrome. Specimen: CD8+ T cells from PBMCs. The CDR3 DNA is TGTGCCAGCAGCTCCCGATCGGGATCCTACGAGCAGTACTTC. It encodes CASSSRSGSYEQYF.